One sample yielded the 13 T cell receptor beta chains listed below, sequenced in a study of blood T cell repertoires in COVID-19. Produced via immunoSEQ multiplex PCR; TCRdb's table is partial and in-frame only. This sample has approximately 77,000 clones, with approximately 90% found just once. Material: peripheral blood. The receptors derive from a man in his thirties or forties with acute or convalescent COVID-19.

This clone was seen once. The rearrangement joins TRBV18 to TRBJ2-6; the match to TRBD1 covers 7 bases. The CDR3 covers 15 residues. Germline trimming cut 2 bases from V and 4 bases from J; bases unmatched to any gene: 2. Germline V gives CDR1 KGHSH, CDR2 LQKENI. The CDR3 region is CASSPGQAGANVLTF. The CDR3 bases are TGTGCCAGCTCACCAGGACAGGCGGGGGCCAACGTCCTGACTTTC.

The chain combines TRBV30 with TRBJ1-3; D uncertain. Germline-derived CDR1 and CDR2 are GTSNPN and SVGIG (reference sequence). V was pared by 4 bases and J by 0 bases, with 22 bases between. The CDR3 extends over 18 amino acids. CDR3 nucleotides: TGTGCCTGGACGGCCAGTCCTACTAGGTACAACTCTGGAAACACCATATATTTT. This sequence encodes CAWTASPTRYNSGNTIYF.

V is TRBV21-1 and J is TRBJ2-7; the DNA was not compared with TRBD2, the D call given in the table. TRBV21-1 is annotated as a pseudogene. The CDR3 consists of 13 residues. In DNA form, the CDR3 reads TGTGCCAGCAGCAATGTTAGCTCCTACGAGCAGTACGTC. This codes for CASSNVSSYEQYV.

This sequence joins TRBV11-2 and TRBJ1-6; 9 bases fit TRBD1. The CDR3 spans 17 residues. Germline CDR1 SGHAT, CDR2 FQNNGV. V was pared by 3 bases and J by 11 bases, with 14 bases of the junction left unmatched. The CDR3 DNA is TGTGCCAGCAGCTTGTTCGGGTGGGACAGGGTGTCAGCACCCCTCCACTTT. Translation: CASSLFGWDRVSAPLHF.

This clone has just one count. The chain recombines TRBV14 with TRBJ2-2; D ambiguous. This CDR3 is built from 13 residues. Per germline, CDR1 SGHDN and CDR2 FVKESK. V was trimmed by 4 bases and J by 5 bases, leaving 8 bases between them. CDR3 nucleotides: TGTGCCAGCAGCCGAGAGAGGACCGGGGAGCTGTTTTTT. Protein product: CASSRERTGELFF.

J is TRBJ1-1 and V is TRBV6-5; possible D gene TRBD1, 5 bases. The germline CDR1 and CDR2 sequences are MNHEY and SVGAGI. The CDR3 is 14 amino acids. The V and J ends lost 5 bases and 5 bases respectively, with 15 bases between them. In DNA form, the CDR3 reads TGTGCCAGCAGTCCGACGCAGGGATCAACTGAAGCTTTCTTT. It codes for CASSPTQGSTEAFF.

This clone occurred a few times. The chain employs TRBV19 and TRBJ1-5, with 9 bases matching TRBD1. The V gene's germline CDR1 is LNHDA and CDR2 SQIVND (reference sequence). V lost 5 bases, J lost 5 bases, and 4 bases stayed unmatched. CDR3 length: 14 amino acids. The CDR3 sequence is CASSARDRDQPQHF. CDR3 DNA: TGTGCCAGTAGTGCACGGGACAGGGATCAGCCCCAGCATTTT.

The chain has TRBV27 and TRBJ1-1, with no clear D. Germline V gene data show CDR1 as MNHEY and CDR2 as SMNVEV (reference sequence). The CDR3 has 15 residues. The V end was cut by 3 bases, the J end by 1 base, with 12 bases between. CDR3 region: CASSFQSLPNTEAFF. CDR3 nucleotides: TGTGCCAGCAGTTTTCAAAGCTTGCCGAACACTGAAGCTTTCTTT.

The chain links TRBV18 to TRBJ2-7, with D unresolved. Germline CDR1 is KGHSH and CDR2 is LQKENI. The CDR3 totals 14 residues. V dropped 1 base and J dropped 4 bases, with 11 bases sitting between them. In nucleotides, the CDR3 is TGTGCCAGCTCACCACAAAGCCGAAATTACGAGCAGTACTTC. The encoded protein is CASSPQSRNYEQYF.

The CDR3 DNA is TGTGCCAGCAGCTTGCTAGCGGGAGGTTACAATGAGCAGTTCTTC. This translates into CASSLLAGGYNEQFF. This chain joins TRBV7-3 and TRBJ2-1; 11 bases line up with TRBD2. V dropped 3 bases and J dropped 4; count of bases not matched to a gene: 2. CDR3 length: 15 amino acids. Looked up from germline, CDR1 is SGHTA and CDR2 is FQGTGA.

In regard to this clone: The sample contains more than one DNA sequence encoding this CDR3. The rearrangement uses TRBV27 and TRBJ2-1, with D possibly TRBD1 on 6 matching bases. The V and J ends lost 6 bases and 0 bases respectively, with 9 bases between them. Germline V gene data show CDR1 as MNHEY and CDR2 as SMNVEV (reference sequence). The CDR3 has 14 residues. CDR3 nucleotides: TGTGCCAGCAGCGACAGGAGCTCCTACAATGAGCAGTTCTTC. Encoded protein: CASSDRSSYNEQFF.

This chain links TRBV12-5 with TRBJ1-3; 8 positions match TRBD1. The CDR3 totals 15 residues. J lost 8 bases, V lost 6 bases, and 12 bases had no gene match. The germline V gene encodes CDR1 LGHNT and CDR2 FRNRAP. In nucleotides, the CDR3 is TGTGCTAGTGGCGGGGGCAGGGGGCGGGAAGACACCATATATTTT. Translation: CASGGGRGREDTIYF.

The chain links TRBV30 to TRBJ1-5; 10 positions match TRBD1. The CDR3 has 18 amino acids. V shed 0 bases, J shed 3 bases, and the junction held 11 bases outside the gene matches. The germline V gene encodes CDR1 GTSNPN and CDR2 SVGIG (reference sequence). The CDR3 nucleotides read TGTGCCTGGAGTGTGGGTCTGACAGGGGGCGTTCTCAATCAGCCCCAGCATTTT. It specifies CAWSVGLTGGVLNQPQHF.